This T cell receptor (beta chain) was identified in a study of technical replicates of blood from a few donors. CDR1 SGHVS and CDR2 FQNEAQ come from the germline V gene. J lost 5 bases, V lost 4 bases, and 10 bases had no gene match. The CDR3 has 16 amino acids. The data were produced by immunoSEQ multiplex PCR, yet TCRdb's version contains in-frame clones alone and is incomplete. The sample lists more than 95,000 clones; roughly 96% were seen once. The V gene is TRBV7-8, the J gene TRBJ2-2, with TRBD1 identical over 7 bases. The sequenced material came from T cells isolated from PBMCs. The TCR was taken from a human donor in good health. CDR3 sequence reads: CASSSPTGLFTGELFF. CDR3 DNA: TGTGCCAGCAGCTCCCCGACAGGGTTATTTACCGGGGAGCTGTTTTTT.